Presented here are 27 T cell receptor beta chains from one specimen sequenced in a study of T cell responses to AZD1222 COVID-19 vaccine. TCRdb's copy holds only in-frame clones and misses some; the assay was immunoSEQ multiplex PCR. The table includes fewer than 120,000 clones, 88% detected once. The source material was peripheral blood, sampled on day 0 of AZD1222 vaccination. The source of these receptors is an adult in good health.

V and J are TRBV19 and TRBJ1-5; 8 nucleotides line up with TRBD1. Germline lookup yields CDR1 LNHDA and CDR2 SQIVND (reference sequence). CDR3 length: 18 residues. The V and J ends lost 8 bases and 0 bases, in that order; junction bases with no gene match: 15. In nucleotides, the CDR3 is TGTGCCAGTCAACCCGGGACAGGCAAAGCTAGTAGCAATCAGCCCCAGCATTTT. This encodes CASQPGTGKASSNQPQHF. The full variable domain, rest sourced from reference TRBV19 and TRBJ1-5, is DGGITQSPKYLFRKEGQNVTLSCEQNLNHDAMYWYRQDPGQGLRLIYYSQIVNDFQKGDIAEGYSVSREKKESFPLTVTSAQKNPTAFYLCASQPGTGKASSNQPQHFGDGTRLSIL.

The chain uses TRBV7-9 and TRBJ1-6; 7 bases agree with TRBD1. The CDR3 is 17 amino acids. Germline loops: CDR1 SEHNR, CDR2 FQNEAQ (reference sequence). The V segment lost 7 bases and the J segment 10 bases; nucleotides outside the gene matches: 19. The CDR3 region is CASNDPTGQVGNSPLHF. CDR3 nucleotides: TGTGCCAGCAACGATCCCACCGGACAGGTTGGAAACTCACCCCTCCACTTT.

The chain joins TRBV14 to TRBJ2-7; TRBD1 might be the D (6 bases). The CDR3 runs to 16 residues. Germline lookup yields CDR1 SGHDN and CDR2 FVKESK. Trimming shortened V by 6 bases and J by 3 bases, and 21 bases separated the two germline ends. CDR3 nucleotide sequence: TGTGCCAGCAGTTTGTTCGAGACAGGTTTGGGCTACGAGCAGTACTTC. Its translation is CASSLFETGLGYEQYF.

The chain links TRBV30 to TRBJ1-5; maybe TRBD1 (6 bases). The CDR3 spans 14 residues. CDR1 and CDR2 from the germline V gene are GTSNPN and SVGIG (reference sequence). The V gene lost 0 bases and the J gene lost 4 bases, with 10 bases spanning the gap. CDR3 amino acids: CAWSVGGFNQPQHF. DNA for the CDR3: TGTGCCTGGAGTGTGGGGGGCTTTAATCAGCCCCAGCATTTT. The whole variable domain, filled in from reference TRBV30 and TRBJ1-5, reads SQTIHQWPATLVQPVGSPLSLECTVEGTSNPNLYWYRQAAGRGLQLLFYSVGIGQISSEVPQNLSASRPQDRQFILSSKKLLLSDSGFYLCAWSVGGFNQPQHFGDGTRLSIL.

In its sample, this clone was seen a few times. The chain joins TRBV7-9 to TRBJ1-2; TRBD1 aligns across 9 bases. The CDR3 covers 16 residues. The V segment lost 5 bases and the J segment 5 bases; nucleotides outside the gene matches: 12. The V gene's germline CDR1 is SEHNR and CDR2 FQNEAQ (reference sequence). In DNA form, the CDR3 reads TGTGCCAGCAGCCTCTCCGGGACAGGGAAAAGTTATGGCTACACCTTC. It yields the protein CASSLSGTGKSYGYTF.

CDR3 in amino acids: CASSQGTGAGANVLTF. For the CDR3, the DNA is TGCGCCAGCAGCCAAGGGACAGGGGCCGGGGCCAACGTCCTGACTTTC. This chain uses TRBV4-1 with TRBJ2-6; 9 nucleotides line up with TRBD1. The CDR3 is made up of 16 amino acids. V was clipped by 1 base and J by 4 bases; unmatched bases: 2. CDR1 and CDR2 (germline): MGHRA, YSYEKL.

The chain uses TRBV2 and TRBJ2-7; TRBD2 agrees at 7 bases. This CDR3 contains 14 residues. The junction had 8 bases not matched to a gene; V was cut back by 8 bases and J by 1 base. Germline-derived CDR1 and CDR2 are SNHLY and FYNNEI. The CDR3 loop reads CASEGGQGSYEQYF. CDR3 coding DNA: TGTGCCAGCGAGGGAGGGCAGGGTTCCTACGAGCAGTACTTC.

The J gene is TRBJ2-7, the V gene TRBV12-3 or TRBV12-4; D call uncertain. This CDR3 is built from 11 residues. V was clipped by 3 bases and J by 4 bases, with 4 bases between them. The CDR3 loop is CASSLEYEQYF. Here the CDR3 DNA reads TGTGCCAGCAGTTTGGAGTACGAGCAGTACTTC.

CDR3 sequence reads: CASSRETGKNSPLHF. CDR3 coding DNA: TGTGCCAGCAGCCGGGAAACAGGGAAAAATTCACCCCTCCACTTT. The rearrangement uses TRBV5-4 and TRBJ1-6; perhaps TRBD1 as D (6 bases). CDR1 is SGHNT and CDR2 is YYREEE in the germline V gene (reference sequence). Trimming took 4 bases from V and 7 from J, leaving 15 bases between them. The CDR3 sequence is 15 residues long.

The chain combines TRBV5-5 with TRBJ1-2; possibly TRBD1 for D (5 bases). CDR3 length: 12 residues. The germline V gene encodes CDR1 SGHKS and CDR2 YYEKEE (reference sequence). Trimming took off 3 bases at V and 10 bases at J, with 13 bases between the two ends. The CDR3 coding sequence is TGTGCCAGCAGCTCTAGGACATTGGCCTACACCTTC. Translated: CASSSRTLAYTF.

The table lists this clone with a few counts. This rearrangement joins TRBV25-1 to TRBJ1-1, with D hard to call. Trimming removed 4 bases at V and 0 bases at J, with 6 bases between. Germline-derived CDR1 and CDR2 are MGHDK and SYGVNS. CDR3 length: 13 amino acids. This chain's CDR3 is CASSGDMNTEAFF. In DNA form, the CDR3 reads TGTGCCAGCAGTGGGGATATGAACACTGAAGCTTTCTTT.

The chain couples TRBV7-8 to TRBJ1-2; a weak D match, TRBD1 (6 bases). Trimming removed 4 bases from V and 7 bases from J, with 19 bases in between. Germline V CDR1 and CDR2: SGHVS, FQNEAQ. The CDR3 consists of 15 residues. This chain's CDR3 is CASSSDRLVVFGYTF. The DNA for the CDR3 is TGTGCCAGCAGCTCAGACAGGTTAGTGGTATTTGGCTACACCTTC.

The chain joins TRBV18 to TRBJ1-1; D is perhaps TRBD1 (6 bases). Trimming took off 6 bases at V and 2 bases at J, with 13 bases between the two ends. In germline, CDR1 is KGHSH, CDR2 LQKENI. This CDR3 comprises 14 residues. The chain's CDR3 is CASSRRQENTEAFF. DNA of the CDR3: TGTGCCAGCTCCCGTCGACAGGAAAACACTGAAGCTTTCTTT.

This clone was detected only once. This chain uses TRBV18 with TRBJ2-3; D is undetermined. Trimming cost V 5 bases and J 6 bases, with 12 bases left between them. CDR3 size: 13 residues. Germline V gives CDR1 KGHSH, CDR2 LQKENI. In DNA, the CDR3 is TGTGCCAGCTCAGCCAGCGATGCGGATACGCAGTATTTT. Translation gives CASSASDADTQYF.

The chain has TRBV30 and TRBJ1-3; no reliable D call. Germline assignment: CDR1 GTSNPN and CDR2 SVGIG (reference sequence). With 3 bases removed from V and 9 bases from J, the gap between germline ends came to 21 bases. The CDR3 totals 15 residues. CDR3 DNA sequence: TGTGCCTGGAGGACCGACGCAACGCAAACCGGCACCATATATTTT. Protein: CAWRTDATQTGTIYF.

The chain uses TRBV27 and TRBJ1-2, with 12 positions matching TRBD1. This CDR3 is 15 amino acids long. CDR1 and CDR2 (germline): MNHEY, SMNVEV (reference sequence). V shed 5 bases and J 4 bases; nucleotides not matched to a gene: 5. CDR3 amino acids: CASSTGQGAFYGYTF. Here the CDR3 DNA reads TGTGCCAGCAGTACGGGACAGGGGGCCTTCTATGGCTACACCTTC.

The V call is TRBV5-1, the J call TRBJ1-2; 7 bases line up with TRBD1. J gave up 3 bases and V 0 bases, and 2 bases lay outside the gene matches. CDR3 length: 14 residues. Per the germline V gene, CDR1 is SGHRS and CDR2 is YFSETQ. The CDR3 DNA reads as TGCGCCAGCAGCTTGGGTGACAGGGACTATGGCTACACCTTC. Its protein product is CASSLGDRDYGYTF.

CDR3 sequence (DNA): TGCGCCAGCAGCCAAGATCACAAGGAGGCCGGATATGAGCAGTTCTTC. The encoded protein is CASSQDHKEAGYEQFF. The chain joins TRBV4-1 to TRBJ2-1; weak D call: TRBD2 (5 bases). This CDR3 comprises 16 residues. CDR1 and CDR2 from the germline V gene are MGHRA and YSYEKL. V lost 0 bases to trimming and J lost 8 bases, with 17 bases between them.

The chain links TRBV5-1 to TRBJ1-2; 8 bases fit TRBD1. Germline loops: CDR1 SGHRS, CDR2 YFSETQ. J gave up 1 base and V 7 bases, and 6 bases lay outside the gene matches. CDR3 size: 14 residues. The CDR3 region is CASSGTGFNYGYTF. In nucleotides, the CDR3 is TGCGCCAGCTCCGGGACAGGATTTAACTATGGCTACACCTTC.

This clone was found once. This chain uses TRBV7-2 with TRBJ1-2; 7 bases are shared with TRBD1. Trimming took 3 bases from V and 7 from J; bases not matched to a gene: 14. CDR1 is SGHTA and CDR2 is FQGNSA in the germline V gene. CDR3 length: 16 amino acids. Here the CDR3 DNA reads TGTGCCAGCAGCTTGGACAGGATGAATAACTATGGTGGCTACACCTTC. This gives the protein CASSLDRMNNYGGYTF.

The rearrangement uses TRBV10-3 and TRBJ2-3, with D perhaps TRBD1 or TRBD2 (6 bases each). The V and J ends lost 8 bases and 4 bases respectively, with 19 bases between them. Germline V gene sequence: CDR1 ENHRY, CDR2 SYGVKD. The length of the CDR3 is 15 residues. The CDR3 bases are TGTGCCATCTCCGAGGAGGGGGTTTACGCAGATACGCAGTATTTT. It translates to CAISEEGVYADTQYF.

The V gene is TRBV7-9, the J gene TRBJ1-1, with D perhaps TRBD1 (5 bases). CDR1 and CDR2 (germline): SEHNR, FQNEAQ (reference sequence). V was trimmed by 2 bases and J by 4 bases, leaving 8 bases between them. The CDR3 length is 13 residues. The CDR3 region has the DNA TGTGCCAGCAGCTTACCGGGGCCCACTGAAGCTTTCTTT. Translated: CASSLPGPTEAFF.

The chain is built from TRBV6-2 or TRBV6-3 and TRBJ2-1; 8 nucleotides agree with TRBD2. This CDR3 has 15 residues. Unmatched junction bases numbered 5, after V lost 0 bases and J lost 7 bases. Germline V gene sequence: CDR1 MNHEY, CDR2 SVGEGT. CDR3 residues: CASSYSGTRENEQFF. In DNA, the CDR3 is TGTGCCAGCAGTTACTCGGGGACTAGGGAGAATGAGCAGTTCTTC.

The genes are TRBV6-8 and TRBJ1-3, with D unclear. This CDR3 spans 14 amino acids. The V end lost 6 bases, the J end lost 0 bases, and 9 bases lay between the germline ends. Looked up from germline, CDR1 is MNHGY and CDR2 is SAAAGT. The CDR3 is CASSFRDSGNTIYF. In nucleotides, the CDR3 is TGTGCCAGCAGCTTCCGGGACTCTGGAAACACCATATATTTT.

This clone has only a few counts. The sample holds other DNA sequences that translate to the same CDR3. The gene calls are TRBV18 and TRBJ1-1; a weak D match, TRBD1 (5 bases). The CDR3 runs 13 residues. Trimming shortened V by 5 bases and J by 2 bases, and 9 bases separated the two germline ends. Germline values: CDR1 KGHSH, CDR2 LQKENI. CDR3 DNA: TGTGCCAGCTCAGGGGACCGTAACACTGAAGCTTTCTTT. This codes for CASSGDRNTEAFF.

This chain joins TRBV7-9 and TRBJ2-3, with D maybe TRBD2 (5 bases). Looked up from germline, CDR1 is SEHNR and CDR2 is FQNEAQ (reference sequence). V lost 3 bases, J lost 1 base, and 5 bases lay in between. The CDR3 sequence is 13 residues long. The CDR3, as DNA: TGTGCCAGCAGCTTCGGGGGCACAGATACGCAGTATTTT. Protein sequence: CASSFGGTDTQYF.

This chain joins TRBV5-6 and TRBJ2-5, with 10 nucleotides matching TRBD2. The trim removed 0 bases at V and 3 bases at J, leaving 5 bases unmatched. Germline CDR1 is SGHDT and CDR2 is YYEEEE. This CDR3 spans 16 amino acids. As DNA, the CDR3 is TGTGCCAGCAGCTTGGGGCTAGCGGGAGTGGAAGAGACCCAGTACTTC. As protein: CASSLGLAGVEETQYF.